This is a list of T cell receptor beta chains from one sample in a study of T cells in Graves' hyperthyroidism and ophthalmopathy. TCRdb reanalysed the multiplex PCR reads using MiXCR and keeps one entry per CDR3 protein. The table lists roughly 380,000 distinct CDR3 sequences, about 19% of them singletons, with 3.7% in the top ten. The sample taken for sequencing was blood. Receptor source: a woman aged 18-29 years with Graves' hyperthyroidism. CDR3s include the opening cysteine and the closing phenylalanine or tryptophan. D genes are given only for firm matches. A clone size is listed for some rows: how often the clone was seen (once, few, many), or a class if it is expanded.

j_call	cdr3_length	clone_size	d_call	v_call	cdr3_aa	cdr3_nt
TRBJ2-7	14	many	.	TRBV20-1	CSARSAGRIYEQYF	TGCAGTGCTAGATCCGCGGGGAGAATATACGAGCAGTACTTC
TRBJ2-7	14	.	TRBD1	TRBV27	CASSARQGAYEQYF	TGTGCCAGCAGTGCGAGACAGGGGGCCTACGAGCAGTACTTC
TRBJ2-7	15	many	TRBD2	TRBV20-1	CSATSASGGSHEQYF	TGCAGTGCTACCTCTGCTAGCGGGGGTTCCCACGAGCAGTACTTC
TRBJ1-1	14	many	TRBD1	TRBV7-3	CASSWGQGNTEAFF	TGTGCCAGCAGCTGGGGACAGGGGAACACTGAAGCTTTCTTT
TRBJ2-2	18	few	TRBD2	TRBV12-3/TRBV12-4	CASSFPLAGVVNTGELFF	TGTGCCAGCAGTTTTCCACTAGCGGGGGTGGTGAACACCGGGGAGCTGTTTTTT
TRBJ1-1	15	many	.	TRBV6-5	CASSDSRIMNTEAFF	TGTGCCAGCAGTGATTCGAGAATCATGAACACTGAAGCTTTCTTT
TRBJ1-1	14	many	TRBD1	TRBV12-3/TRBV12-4	CASSSGGLDTEAFF	TGTGCCAGCAGTTCAGGGGGTTTAGACACTGAAGCTTTCTTT
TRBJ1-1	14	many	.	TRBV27	CAGSRSEVFTEAFF	TGTGCCGGCAGTCGCAGTGAGGTATTCACTGAAGCTTTCTTT
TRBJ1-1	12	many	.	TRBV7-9	CASQDRNTEAFF	TGTGCCAGCCAAGACCGAAACACTGAAGCTTTCTTT
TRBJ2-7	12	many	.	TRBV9	CASSPSTDEQYF	TGTGCCAGCAGCCCCTCCACGGACGAGCAGTACTTC
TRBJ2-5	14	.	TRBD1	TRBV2	CASRQGWDQETQYF	TGTGCCAGCAGACAGGGGTGGGACCAAGAGACCCAGTACTTC
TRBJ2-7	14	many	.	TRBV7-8	CASSLWGHPYEQYF	TGTGCCAGCAGCTTATGGGGCCACCCCTACGAGCAGTACTTC
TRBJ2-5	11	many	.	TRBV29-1	CSVGRSETQYF	TGCAGCGTAGGCCGCTCAGAGACCCAGTACTTC
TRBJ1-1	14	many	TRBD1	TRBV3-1	CASSQAAGQGVAFF	TGTGCCAGCAGCCAAGCTGCGGGACAGGGTGTAGCTTTCTTT
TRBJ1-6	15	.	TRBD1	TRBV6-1	CASSEGTVPNSPLHF	TGTGCCAGCAGCGAGGGGACAGTGCCCAATTCACCCCTCCACTTT
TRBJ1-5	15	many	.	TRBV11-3	CASSPQGKANQPQHF	TGTGCCAGCAGCCCCCAGGGCAAGGCCAATCAGCCCCAGCATTTT
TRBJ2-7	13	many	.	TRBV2	CASSDGGNYEQYF	TGTGCCAGCAGTGACGGGGGCAACTACGAGCAGTACTTC
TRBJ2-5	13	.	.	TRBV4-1	CASSQVRAETQYF	TGCGCCAGCAGCCAAGTCAGGGCAGAGACCCAGTACTTC
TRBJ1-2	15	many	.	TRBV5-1	CASTQEPWASSGYTF	TGCGCCAGCACTCAAGAGCCGTGGGCCTCAAGTGGCTACACCTTC
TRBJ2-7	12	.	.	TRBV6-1	CASSRLVYEQYF	TGTGCCAGCAGTCGACTAGTCTACGAGCAGTACTTC
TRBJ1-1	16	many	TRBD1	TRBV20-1	CSASSRTGWGNTEAFF	TGCAGTGCTAGTAGTCGGACAGGGTGGGGGAACACTGAAGCTTTCTTT
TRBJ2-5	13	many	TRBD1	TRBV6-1	CASSGPDRGTQYF	TGTGCCAGCAGTGGCCCGGACAGGGGGACCCAGTACTTC
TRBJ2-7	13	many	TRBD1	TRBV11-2	CASSPRTGHEQYF	TGTGCCAGCAGCCCTAGGACAGGCCACGAGCAGTACTTC
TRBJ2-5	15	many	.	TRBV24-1	CATSDLLDRKETQYF	TGTGCCACCAGTGACCTACTGGACAGAAAAGAGACCCAGTACTTC
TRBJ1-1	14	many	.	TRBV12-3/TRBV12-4	CASSFGKVNTEAFF	TGTGCCAGCAGTTTCGGCAAGGTGAACACTGAAGCTTTCTTT
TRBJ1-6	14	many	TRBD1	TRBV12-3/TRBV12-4	CASSFTGGDSPLHF	TGTGCCAGCAGTTTTACAGGGGGAGATTCACCCCTCCACTTT
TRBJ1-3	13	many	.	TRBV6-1	CASRDSSGNTIYF	TGTGCCAGCAGGGACAGCTCTGGAAACACCATATATTTT
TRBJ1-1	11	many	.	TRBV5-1	CASSDIGEAFF	TGCGCCAGCTCCGACATAGGTGAAGCTTTCTTT
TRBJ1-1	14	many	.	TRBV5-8	CASSLVADNTEAFF	TGTGCCAGCAGCTTGGTGGCCGATAACACTGAAGCTTTCTTT
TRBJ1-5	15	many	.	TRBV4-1	CASSPGGGGNQPQHF	TGCGCCAGCAGCCCGGGGGGGGGAGGCAATCAGCCCCAGCATTTT
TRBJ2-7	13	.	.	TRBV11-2	CASSFPSGHEQYF	TGTGCCAGCAGCTTCCCCTCAGGGCACGAGCAGTACTTC